A single sample is the source of the 25 T cell receptor beta chains below, sequenced in a study of CD8+ T cells in alopecia areata. In each case, RNA was isolated and then reverse transcribed into cDNA as the sequencing template. Only in-frame clones appear in the TCRdb table, and some are missing; sequencing was by immunoSEQ multiplex PCR. This table has approximately 280,000 clones, roughly 64% appearing once. Documented treatment: oral pan-JAK inhibitor, 5-10 mg twice daily. Here the sequenced sample was CD4+ T cells sorted from blood, taken at week 24, from a patient treated with tofacitinib. The receptors were sampled from a human donor with alopecia areata.

The V call is TRBV29-1, the J call TRBJ2-4; the D is unclear. There are 15 residues in the CDR3. Germline CDR1 is SQVTM and CDR2 is ANQGSEA. V was trimmed by 2 bases and J by 1 base, leaving 12 bases between them. The CDR3, as DNA: TGCAGCGTTGAACAGGCGAACTGGGCCAAAAACATTCAGTACTTC. This codes for CSVEQANWAKNIQYF. Combining the CDR3 with reference TRBV29-1 and TRBJ2-4 gives the whole variable domain SAVISQKPSRDICQRGTSLTIQCQVDSQVTMMFWYRQQPGQSLTLIATANQGSEATYESGFVIDKFPISRPNLTFSTLTVSNMSPEDSSIYLCSVEQANWAKNIQYFGAGTRLSVL.

The chain recombines TRBV25-1 with TRBJ1-4; D ambiguous. CDR1 and CDR2 (germline): MGHDK, SYGVNS. This CDR3 has 13 amino acids. Deletions cut 2 bases from V and 10 bases from J, with 11 bases between. The CDR3 nucleotides read TGTGCCAGCAGTGAACTCCGAGCGGGAAAACTGTTTTTT. It codes for CASSELRAGKLFF.

This chain uses TRBV20-1 with TRBJ2-7; D not resolved. The CDR3 is 11 amino acids. Germline V gene data show CDR1 as DFQATT and CDR2 as SNEGSKA (reference sequence). Trimming left V 0 bases short and J 6 bases short, with 6 bases between. The CDR3, as DNA: TGCAGTGCTAGAGAGCCCCCCGAGCAGTACTTC. Amino acid sequence: CSAREPPEQYF.

The chain combines TRBV10-3 with TRBJ2-1; 8 bases map to TRBD2. Germline assignment: CDR1 ENHRY and CDR2 SYGVKD. CDR3 length equals 12 residues. V dropped 10 bases and J dropped 6; count of bases not matched to a gene: 5. Here the CDR3 reads CATSGTSNEQFF. The CDR3 coding sequence is TGTGCCACCTCCGGGACTAGCAATGAGCAGTTCTTC.

In its sample, this clone was seen a few times. This chain links TRBV29-1 with TRBJ2-1; D unclear. The germline CDR1 and CDR2 sequences are SQVTM and ANQGSEA. Trimming shortened V by 8 bases and J by 3 bases, and 17 bases separated the two germline ends. There are 14 residues in the CDR3. The CDR3 reads CSRANEKYYNEQFF. CDR3 in DNA: TGCAGCCGGGCCAATGAGAAATACTACAATGAGCAGTTCTTC.

This rearrangement joins TRBV7-8 to TRBJ2-7, with 10 bases identical to TRBD1. From germline, CDR1 is SGHVS and CDR2 FQNEAQ. The V and J ends lost 8 bases and 6 bases, in that order; junction bases with no gene match: 13. This CDR3 comprises 15 residues. This CDR3 reads CASASPTGTGAEQYF. Here the CDR3 DNA reads TGTGCCAGCGCGTCTCCAACCGGGACAGGGGCCGAGCAGTACTTC.

The chain couples TRBV29-1 to TRBJ1-5; 8 bases map to TRBD1. Germline loops: CDR1 SQVTM, CDR2 ANQGSEA. After removal of 6 bases from V and 1 base from J, the junction contained 8 bases not matched to a gene. The CDR3 contains 15 residues. The CDR3 spells CSVGVTGGSNQPQHF. CDR3 nucleotides: TGCAGCGTCGGGGTAACAGGGGGGAGCAATCAGCCCCAGCATTTT.

The chain has TRBV4-1 and TRBJ1-3; D uncertain. Per the germline V gene, CDR1 is MGHRA and CDR2 is YSYEKL. Trimming left V 3 bases short and J 0 bases short, with 15 bases between. There are 17 residues in the CDR3. CDR3 amino acids: CASSQGVSGNSGNTIYF. The CDR3 coding sequence is TGCGCCAGCAGCCAGGGTGTTTCGGGGAACTCTGGAAACACCATATATTTT.

The chain uses TRBV5-6 and TRBJ1-2; D not certain. The CDR3 has 13 residues. The V and J ends lost 2 bases and 7 bases respectively, with 12 bases between them. Germline V gene lookup returns CDR1 SGHDT and CDR2 YYEEEE. The CDR3 sequence is CASSFGSRGGYTF. DNA of the CDR3: TGTGCCAGCAGCTTTGGCAGCCGTGGTGGCTACACCTTC.

The V call is TRBV11-3, the J call TRBJ2-3, with 7 bases that match TRBD2. Unmatched junction bases numbered 8, after V lost 5 bases and J lost 0 bases. Germline-derived CDR1 and CDR2 are SGHNT and YENEEA. The CDR3 is 16 amino acids. The CDR3 DNA reads TGTGCCAGCAGCCCACGGAGCGGGGCTAGCACAGATACGCAGTATTTT. This translates into CASSPRSGASTDTQYF.

This clone was detected a few times. The rearrangement uses TRBV7-2 and TRBJ2-3; 14 bases align to TRBD2. V shed 5 bases and J 7 bases; nucleotides not matched to a gene: 5. Germline-derived CDR1 and CDR2 are SGHTA and FQGNSA. The CDR3 runs 15 residues. The CDR3, as DNA: TGTGCCAGCAGCCCCGGACTAGCGGGGGGAAATACGCAGTATTTT. It yields the protein CASSPGLAGGNTQYF.

The count of this clone is one. Here the CDR3 DNA reads TGTGCCAGCAGCTCCGGACAGGGCGGGCAGTTCTTC. Translated: CASSSGQGGQFF. This rearrangement joins TRBV28 to TRBJ2-1, with TRBD1 matching over 8 bases. CDR1 and CDR2 from the germline V gene are MDHEN and SYDVKM. Trimming cost V 6 bases and J 12 bases; bases outside gene matches: 7. The CDR3 totals 12 residues.

A word on this clone: In the same sample, other DNA sequences code for this CDR3. The rearrangement links TRBV30 to TRBJ1-5; D is uncertain. V lost 1 base and J 1 base, leaving 5 bases between the germline ends. Germline V gives CDR1 GTSNPN, CDR2 SVGIG (reference sequence). This CDR3 has 13 residues. CDR3 in amino acids: CAWSAGSNQPQHF. The CDR3 DNA follows: TGTGCCTGGAGTGCTGGCAGCAATCAGCCCCAGCATTTT.

The V and J genes are TRBV6-1 and TRBJ1-2; 9 bases are shared with TRBD1. CDR1 and CDR2 from the germline V gene are MNHNS and SASEGT. The CDR3 has 14 amino acids. V was pared by 6 bases and J by 8 bases, with 10 bases of the junction left unmatched. The CDR3 loop reads CASSPLDRGYGYTF. The DNA of the CDR3 is TGTGCCAGCAGCCCATTGGACAGGGGATACGGCTACACCTTC.

This clone was counted a few times. V gene TRBV29-1 combines with J gene TRBJ1-6; D possibly corresponds to TRBD1 (6 bases). Germline V gene data show CDR1 as SQVTM and CDR2 as ANQGSEA. The CDR3 contains 15 residues. The V end lost 7 bases, the J end lost 9 bases, and 22 bases lay between the germline ends. The CDR3 bases are TGCAGCGATCCGGGACAAGCGTTGGGCCCTTCACCCCTCCACTTT. Translating gives CSDPGQALGPSPLHF.

This clone appeared a single time. The chain couples TRBV15 to TRBJ2-7; TRBD1 might be the D (6 bases). Germline assignment: CDR1 LNHNV and CDR2 YYDKDF (reference sequence). Trimming removed 0 bases from V and 7 bases from J, with 19 bases in between. There are 16 residues in the CDR3. The CDR3 reads CATSRDATRGGMEQYF. The CDR3 DNA is TGTGCCACCAGCAGAGATGCAACAAGAGGGGGTATGGAGCAGTACTTC.

This clone was detected a few times. This rearrangement joins TRBV4-2 to TRBJ1-2; D may be TRBD1 (5 bases). Per germline, CDR1 LGHNA and CDR2 YNFKEQ. V was trimmed by 0 bases and J by 13 bases, leaving 15 bases between them. The CDR3 runs 13 residues. CDR3: CASSQEEGTLGTF. DNA of the CDR3: TGTGCCAGCAGCCAAGAGGAGGGGACCCTAGGCACCTTC.

This clone has a handful of counts. V and J are TRBV27 and TRBJ2-2; 11 positions agree with TRBD2. This CDR3 has 17 amino acids. The ends lost 7 bases at V and 3 bases at J; junction bases unmatched: 10. Looked up from germline, CDR1 is MNHEY and CDR2 is SMNVEV (reference sequence). CDR3 nucleotide sequence: TGTGCCAGCAAGATAGCGGGGGGGAAATCGTACACCGGGGAGCTGTTTTTT. Translation: CASKIAGGKSYTGELFF.

J is TRBJ2-5 and V is TRBV30; D remains ambiguous. The CDR3 is 13 residues long. Germline V gene data show CDR1 as GTSNPN and CDR2 as SVGIG (reference sequence). V dropped 0 bases and J dropped 1 base, with 6 bases sitting between them. The CDR3, as DNA: TGTGCCTGGAGTGTGTCTATCCAAGAGACCCAGTACTTC. Its translation: CAWSVSIQETQYF. The complete variable domain, with remaining parts taken from reference TRBV30 and TRBJ2-5, reads SQTIHQWPATLVQPVGSPLSLECTVEGTSNPNLYWYRQAAGRGLQLLFYSVGIGQISSEVPQNLSASRPQDRQFILSSKKLLLSDSGFYLCAWSVSIQETQYFGPGTRLLVL.

J is TRBJ2-7 and V is TRBV30; D is uncertain. The CDR3 has 12 residues. Germline V gives CDR1 GTSNPN, CDR2 SVGIG (reference sequence). The germline V and J ends were trimmed by 6 bases and 0 bases, with 9 bases remaining between them. CDR3 sequence (DNA): TGTGCCTGTTGGACGAACTCCTACGAGCAGTACTTC. Protein product: CACWTNSYEQYF.

This clone was seen more than once but under ten times. The rearrangement links TRBV9 to TRBJ2-1, with D tentatively TRBD2 (7 bases). In germline, CDR1 is SGDLS, CDR2 YYNGEE. CDR3 size: 20 residues. V gave up 0 bases and J gave up 1 base, with 23 bases separating them. This chain's CDR3 is CASSVATWAGAARSYNEQFF. The CDR3 DNA is TGTGCCAGCAGCGTAGCTACATGGGCGGGGGCCGCCCGTTCCTACAATGAGCAGTTCTTC. Variable domain in full (rest from reference TRBV9 and TRBJ2-1): DSGVTQTPKHLITATGQRVTLRCSPRSGDLSVYWYQQSLDQGLQFLIQYYNGEERAKGNILERFSAQQFPDLHSELNLSSLELGDSALYFCASSVATWAGAARSYNEQFFGPGTRLTVL.

This rearrangement joins TRBV5-6 to TRBJ2-1; 7 nucleotides agree with TRBD1. J was trimmed by 2 bases and V by 0 bases; bases with no gene match: 5. Per the germline V gene, CDR1 is SGHDT and CDR2 is YYEEEE. CDR3 length: 16 amino acids. The CDR3 nucleotides read TGTGCCAGCAGCTTGGACAGGGGCCCCCCCTACAATGAGCAGTTCTTC. Its protein is CASSLDRGPPYNEQFF.

This chain joins TRBV13 and TRBJ2-5; D could derive from TRBD1 or TRBD2 (6 bases each). The germline gives CDR1 PRHDT, CDR2 FYEKMQ (reference sequence). CDR3 length: 16 amino acids. Trimming stripped 1 base from V and 2 bases from J, with 14 bases between. This CDR3 reads CASSLATGAAQETQYF. For the CDR3, the DNA is TGTGCCAGCAGCTTAGCTACGGGGGCCGCGCAAGAGACCCAGTACTTC.

The CDR3 is CAWSVLGRAFHEQYF. The CDR3, as DNA: TGTGCCTGGAGTGTACTGGGCAGGGCTTTCCACGAGCAGTACTTC. This chain connects TRBV30 to TRBJ2-7, with D possibly TRBD1 on 5 matching bases. V was cut by 0 bases and J by 5 bases, with 17 bases left in between. The CDR3 consists of 15 residues. CDR1 and CDR2 (germline): GTSNPN, SVGIG (reference sequence).

J is TRBJ2-2 and V is TRBV6-6, with D perhaps TRBD1 or TRBD2 (6 bases each). CDR3 length equals 13 residues. CDR1 is MNHNY and CDR2 is SVGAGI in the germline V gene (reference sequence). Trimming cost V 7 bases and J 3 bases, with 9 bases left between them. CDR3: CASTGAHTGELFF. The CDR3 coding sequence is TGTGCCAGCACGGGGGCGCACACCGGGGAGCTGTTTTTT.